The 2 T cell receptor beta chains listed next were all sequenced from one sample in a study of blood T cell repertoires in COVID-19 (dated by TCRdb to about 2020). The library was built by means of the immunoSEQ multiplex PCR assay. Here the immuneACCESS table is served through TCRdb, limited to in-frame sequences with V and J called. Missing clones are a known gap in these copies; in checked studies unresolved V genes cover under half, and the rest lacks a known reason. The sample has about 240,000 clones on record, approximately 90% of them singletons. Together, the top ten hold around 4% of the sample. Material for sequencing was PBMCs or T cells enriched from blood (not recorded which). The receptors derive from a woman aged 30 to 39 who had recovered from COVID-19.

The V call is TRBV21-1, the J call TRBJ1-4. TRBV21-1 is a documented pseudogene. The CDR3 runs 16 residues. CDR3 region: CASIQRGAGGDEKLFF. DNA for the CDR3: TGTGCCAGCATCCAGAGAGGAGCGGGGGGAGATGAAAAACTGTTTTTT.

CDR3 nucleotide sequence: TGCGCCAGCAGCCAAGATCCGGGGTCCAGGGGAGGCTACACCTTC. It specifies CASSQDPGSRGGYTF. V usage is TRBV4-3 and J usage is TRBJ1-2; possible D gene TRBD1, 6 bases. Trimming pared 0 bases from V and 8 bases from J, leaving 16 bases between. Germline V gives CDR1 LGHNA, CDR2 YSLEER. The CDR3 has 15 amino acids.